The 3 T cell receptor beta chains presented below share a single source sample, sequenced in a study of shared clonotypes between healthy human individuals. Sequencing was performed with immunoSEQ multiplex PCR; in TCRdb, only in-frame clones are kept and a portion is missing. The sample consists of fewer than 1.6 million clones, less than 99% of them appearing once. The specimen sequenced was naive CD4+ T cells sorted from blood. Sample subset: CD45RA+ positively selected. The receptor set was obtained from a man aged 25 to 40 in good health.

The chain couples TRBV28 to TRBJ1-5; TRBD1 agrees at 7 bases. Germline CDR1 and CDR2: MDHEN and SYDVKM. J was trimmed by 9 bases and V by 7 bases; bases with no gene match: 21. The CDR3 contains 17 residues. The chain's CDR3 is CASISGTRGPAGGPQHF. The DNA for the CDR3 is TGTGCCAGCATCTCCGGAACCCGCGGACCTGCAGGGGGGCCCCAGCATTTT.

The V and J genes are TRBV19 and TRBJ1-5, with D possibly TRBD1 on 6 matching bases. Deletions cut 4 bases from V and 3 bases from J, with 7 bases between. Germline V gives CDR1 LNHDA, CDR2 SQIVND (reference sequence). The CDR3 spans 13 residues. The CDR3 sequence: CASSRQANQPQHF. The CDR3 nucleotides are TGTGCCAGTAGTAGACAGGCCAATCAGCCCCAGCATTTT.

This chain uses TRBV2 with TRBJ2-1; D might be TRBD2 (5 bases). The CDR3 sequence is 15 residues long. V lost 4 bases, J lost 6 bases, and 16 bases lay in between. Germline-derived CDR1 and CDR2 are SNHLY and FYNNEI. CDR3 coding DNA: TGTGCCAGCAGTGTTTTAGGTTCCCGGGGCAATGAGCAGTTCTTC. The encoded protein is CASSVLGSRGNEQFF.